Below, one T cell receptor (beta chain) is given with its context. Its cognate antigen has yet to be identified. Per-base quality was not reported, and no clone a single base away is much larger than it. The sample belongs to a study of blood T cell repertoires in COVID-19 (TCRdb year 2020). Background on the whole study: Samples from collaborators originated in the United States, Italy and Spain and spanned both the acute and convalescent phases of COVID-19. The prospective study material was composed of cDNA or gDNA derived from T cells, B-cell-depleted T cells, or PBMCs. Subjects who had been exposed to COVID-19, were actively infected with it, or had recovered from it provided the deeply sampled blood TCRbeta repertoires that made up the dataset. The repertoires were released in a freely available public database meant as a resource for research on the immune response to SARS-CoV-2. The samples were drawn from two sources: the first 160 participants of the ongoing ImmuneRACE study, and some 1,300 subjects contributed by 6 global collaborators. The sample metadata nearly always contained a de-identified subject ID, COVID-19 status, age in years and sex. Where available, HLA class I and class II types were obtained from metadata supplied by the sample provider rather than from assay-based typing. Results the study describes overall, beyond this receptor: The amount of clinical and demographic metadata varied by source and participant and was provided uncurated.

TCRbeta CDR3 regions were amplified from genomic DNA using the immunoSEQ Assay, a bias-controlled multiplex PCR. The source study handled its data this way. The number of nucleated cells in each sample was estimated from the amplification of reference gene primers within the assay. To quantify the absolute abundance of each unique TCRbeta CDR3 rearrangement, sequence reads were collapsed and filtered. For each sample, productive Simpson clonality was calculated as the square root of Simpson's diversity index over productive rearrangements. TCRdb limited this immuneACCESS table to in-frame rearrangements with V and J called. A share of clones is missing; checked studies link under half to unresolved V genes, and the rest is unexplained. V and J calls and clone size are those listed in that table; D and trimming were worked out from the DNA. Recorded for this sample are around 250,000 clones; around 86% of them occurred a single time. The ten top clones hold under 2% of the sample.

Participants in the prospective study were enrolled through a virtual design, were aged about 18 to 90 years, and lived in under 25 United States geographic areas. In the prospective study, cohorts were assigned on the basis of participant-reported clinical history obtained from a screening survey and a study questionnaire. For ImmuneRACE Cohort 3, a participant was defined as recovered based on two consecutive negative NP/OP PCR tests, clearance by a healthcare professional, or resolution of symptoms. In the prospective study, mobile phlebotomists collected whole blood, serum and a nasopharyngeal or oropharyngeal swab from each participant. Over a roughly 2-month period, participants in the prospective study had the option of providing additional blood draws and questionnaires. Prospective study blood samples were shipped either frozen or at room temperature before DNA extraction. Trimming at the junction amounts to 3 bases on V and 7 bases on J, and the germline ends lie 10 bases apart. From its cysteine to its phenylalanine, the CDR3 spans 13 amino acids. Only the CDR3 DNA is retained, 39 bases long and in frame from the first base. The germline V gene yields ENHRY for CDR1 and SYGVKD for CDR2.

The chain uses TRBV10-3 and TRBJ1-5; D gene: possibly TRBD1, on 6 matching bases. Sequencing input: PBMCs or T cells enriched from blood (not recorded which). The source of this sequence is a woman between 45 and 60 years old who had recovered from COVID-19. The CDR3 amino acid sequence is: CAISESGVQPQHF. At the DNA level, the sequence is TGTGCCATCAGTGAATCAGGGGTCCAGCCCCAGCATTTT.